A selection of T cell receptor beta chains follows, all from one sample in a study of radiotherapy plus CTLA-4 blockade in lung cancer. The assay was immunoSEQ multiplex PCR, and TCRdb's table has in-frame clones only and misses some. The data show tens of thousands of clones, around 87% seen once. The sequencing used peripheral blood, collected from a patient treated with radiotherapy plus ipilimumab. Receptor source: a human donor with non-small cell lung cancer who had a partial response to radiotherapy plus ipilimumab. Each CDR3 is given with its conserved first and last residue. The D gene is left open where the match is weak. Only part of the rows carry a size: once, few, many, or a class if the clone is expanded.

V	size	J	D	length	CDR3	DNA
TRBV12-5	NA	TRBJ2-5	TRBD2	15	CASGLYLAEQETQYF	TGTGCTAGTGGTCTCTATCTAGCGGAACAAGAGACCCAGTACTTC
TRBV5-4	NA	TRBJ2-1	NA	15	CASSYSPLSYNEQFF	TGTGCCAGCAGCTACTCCCCCCTATCCTACAATGAGCAGTTCTTC
TRBV5-6	NA	TRBJ1-1	TRBD1	15	CASKKRDSRNTEAFF	TGTGCCAGCAAGAAAAGGGACAGTCGGAACACTGAAGCTTTCTTT
TRBV7-2	NA	TRBJ2-7	TRBD2	15	CASSLVAGGLDEQYF	TGTGCCAGCAGCTTAGTGGCGGGAGGCCTTGACGAGCAGTACTTC
TRBV2	NA	TRBJ1-2	TRBD1	16	CASTKPATGKGYGYTF	TGTGCCAGCACCAAACCTGCGACAGGGAAGGGCTATGGCTACACCTTC
TRBV28	NA	TRBJ2-1	NA	15	CASSSNPQGKRGQFF	TGTGCCAGCAGTTCAAATCCGCAGGGGAAGCGGGGGCAGTTCTTC
TRBV5-1	NA	TRBJ2-2	NA	15	CASSRTAMNTGELFF	TGCGCCAGCAGCAGGACAGCGATGAACACCGGGGAGCTGTTTTTT
TRBV19	once	TRBJ1-5	NA	17	CASSGGTYVYSNQPQHF	TGTGCCAGTAGTGGGGGCACGTACGTATATAGCAATCAGCCCCAGCATTTT
TRBV28	NA	TRBJ1-6	NA	12	CASRTNNSPLHF	TGTGCCAGCCGCACTAATAATTCACCCCTCCACTTT
TRBV28	once	TRBJ1-2	NA	15	CASGKGGAQNYGYTF	TGTGCCAGCGGGAAGGGGGGGGCACAAAACTATGGCTACACCTTC
TRBV5-6	NA	TRBJ2-7	NA	13	CASSLPMEYEQYF	TGTGCCAGCAGCCTCCCGATGGAGTACGAGCAGTACTTC
TRBV5-1	NA	TRBJ2-1	NA	14	CASSHVSSYNEQFF	TGCGCCAGCAGCCACGTTAGCTCCTACAATGAGCAGTTCTTC
TRBV7-9	NA	TRBJ1-4	TRBD1	15	CASSYGTATNEKLFF	TGTGCCAGCAGCTATGGGACAGCAACTAATGAAAAACTGTTTTTT
TRBV12-5	once	TRBJ1-5	TRBD1	15	CAGGRTGGGNQPQHF	TGTGCTGGTGGCCGGACAGGGGGGGGCAATCAGCCCCAGCATTTT
TRBV27	once	TRBJ2-4	TRBD1	14	CASSLQGQEDIQYF	TGTGCCAGCAGTTTACAGGGACAGGAGGACATTCAGTACTTC
TRBV18	NA	TRBJ1-3	NA	16	CASSPAAGASGNTIYF	TGTGCCAGCTCACCAGCGGCAGGGGCGAGCGGAAACACCATATATTTT
TRBV7-6	NA	TRBJ2-7	TRBD1	15	CASSFQGQSGTEQYF	TGTGCCAGCAGCTTCCAGGGACAGTCTGGTACCGAGCAGTACTTC
TRBV5-4	NA	TRBJ1-5	NA	13	CASSPGSNQPQHF	TGTGCCAGCAGTCCAGGGAGCAATCAGCCCCAGCATTTT
TRBV15	NA	TRBJ2-2	NA	17	CTTSRPRLGGNTGELFF	TGTACCACCAGCAGACCACGACTAGGAGGAAACACCGGGGAGCTGTTTTTT
TRBV5-1	NA	TRBJ2-3	TRBD1	15	CASTPRTGSADTQYF	TGCGCCAGCACCCCTAGGACAGGGTCCGCAGATACGCAGTATTTT
TRBV6-6	NA	TRBJ2-7	TRBD2	16	CASGLAGGSSSYEQYF	TGTGCCAGCGGACTAGCGGGAGGCAGCAGCTCCTACGAGCAGTACTTC
TRBV6-5	NA	TRBJ1-5	TRBD1	15	CASRKGQGNNQPQHF	TGTGCCAGCAGAAAGGGACAGGGCAACAATCAGCCCCAGCATTTT
TRBV28	once	TRBJ2-3	NA	12	CASSLTADTQYF	TGTGCCAGCAGTTTAACTGCAGATACGCAGTATTTT
TRBV6-1	once	TRBJ1-4	NA	16	CASSEMAGATNEKLFF	TGTGCCAGCAGTGAAATGGCGGGTGCAACTAATGAAAAACTGTTTTTT
TRBV7-8	NA	TRBJ2-2	TRBD2	20	CASSPGTSGMIGLNTGELFF	TGTGCCAGCAGCCCCGGGACTAGCGGGATGATCGGTCTGAACACCGGGGAGCTGTTTTTT
TRBV11-3	NA	TRBJ2-1	TRBD2	15	CASSYGTSGLNEQFF	TGTGCCAGCAGTTACGGGACTAGCGGGTTAAATGAGCAGTTCTTC
TRBV5-1	NA	TRBJ2-7	TRBD2	11	CASRDYYEQYF	TGCGCCAGCCGGGACTACTACGAGCAGTACTTC
TRBV28	NA	TRBJ1-5	NA	12	CASRRSGSPQHF	TGTGCCAGCAGACGTTCGGGTTCACCCCAGCATTTT
TRBV19	NA	TRBJ1-5	NA	15	CASSTTAYSNQPQHF	TGTGCCAGTAGTACGACAGCATATAGCAATCAGCCCCAGCATTTT
TRBV6-5	NA	TRBJ1-1	NA	14	CASSYDRSAVEAFF	TGTGCCAGCAGTTACGACAGGTCCGCAGTTGAAGCTTTCTTT
TRBV10-3	NA	TRBJ2-1	NA	11	CAITTDNEQFF	TGTGCCATCACCACGGACAATGAGCAGTTCTTC
TRBV28	NA	TRBJ2-2	TRBD1	16	CASSLVNRGVTGELFF	TGTGCCAGCAGTTTGGTAAACAGGGGGGTCACCGGGGAGCTGTTTTTT
TRBV27	NA	TRBJ2-3	TRBD1	15	CASSLQTGTTDTQYF	TGTGCCAGCAGTTTACAGACAGGGACGACAGATACGCAGTATTTT
TRBV15	NA	TRBJ1-2	TRBD1	14	CATGTGGARYGYTF	TGTGCCACCGGCACAGGGGGCGCCAGGTATGGCTACACCTTC
TRBV2	NA	TRBJ1-1	TRBD1	16	CASKPRSTGTNTEAFF	TGTGCCAGCAAGCCCCGCTCGACAGGGACGAACACTGAAGCTTTCTTT
TRBV7-2	NA	TRBJ2-2	TRBD2	15	CASSLSSGNTGELFF	TGTGCCAGCAGCTTATCTAGCGGTAACACCGGGGAGCTGTTTTTT
TRBV2	NA	TRBJ2-7	TRBD2	13	CATSAIAGTEKYF	TGTGCCACCTCCGCAATAGCGGGAACAGAAAAGTACTTC
TRBV29-1	NA	TRBJ1-1	NA	11	CGAGGITEAFF	TGCGGCGCCGGGGGAATCACTGAAGCTTTCTTT
TRBV4-1	NA	TRBJ1-5	NA	15	CASSQESWPNQPQHF	TGCGCCAGCAGCCAAGAATCCTGGCCAAATCAGCCCCAGCATTTT
TRBV5-4	NA	TRBJ2-5	TRBD1	14	CASSFGQGRETQYF	TGTGCCAGCAGCTTTGGACAGGGCCGAGAGACCCAGTACTTC